Shown below are 3 T cell receptor beta chains from a single sample sequenced in a study of low-dose radiotherapy and immunotherapy resistance in tumors (dated 2022 in TCRdb). This specimen's time point label, interpreted: after trial treatment. Per the publication, the treatment or condition label means: LDRT plus nivolumab, ipilimumab, low-dose cyclophosphamide and aspirin (RACIN trial). The reads were generated on an Illumina HiSeq 2500. Superscript III and a set of TRAV- and TRBV-specific primers were used to synthesize first-strand cDNA, so that both TCRalpha and TCRbeta chains were covered. TCRs were amplified with Phusion for 20 PCR cycles, with a constant-region primer paired with the adapter attached to the V primers. The public reads were run again by TCRdb, first through fastp at Q25 and then through MiXCR, and only productive beta chains were kept. CDR3 protein duplicates are merged, each entry listing the most common genes and DNA. The sample includes under 110,000 distinct CDR3 sequences, with around 21% observed a single time. About 4% of the sample belongs to the ten largest clones.

The source material was PBMCs, sampled after low-dose radiotherapy plus immunotherapy. Receptor source: a male donor with prostate cancer.

The sample holds a few counts of this clonotype. The chain has TRBV6-2 or TRBV6-3 and TRBJ1-4; 7 bases map to TRBD1. Per germline, CDR1 MNHEY and CDR2 SVGEGT. There are 16 residues in the CDR3. V gave up 5 bases and J gave up 0 bases; unmatched junction bases: 6. The CDR3 DNA follows: TGTGCCAGCAGTACCGGGACAGACCCAACTAATGAAAAACTGTTTTTT. It is translated as CASSTGTDPTNEKLFF.

In this sample, this clonotype turned up many times. The gene calls are TRBV6-5 and TRBJ2-7; 8 bases are a match to TRBD1. The CDR3 covers 13 residues. Trimming at V came to 7 bases and at J to 7 bases, leaving 9 bases not matched to a gene. Germline values: CDR1 MNHEY, CDR2 SVGAGI. The CDR3 coding sequence is TGTGCCAGCACCCCGACAGGGGTCGGGGAGCAGTACTTC. This codes for CASTPTGVGEQYF.

This sequence joins TRBV12-3 or TRBV12-4 and TRBJ2-3; no definite D call. The CDR3 is made up of 13 amino acids. The V end was cut by 7 bases, the J end by 4 bases, with 12 bases between. The CDR3: CASTPQRADTQYF. The CDR3 region has the DNA TGTGCCAGCACCCCGCAAAGGGCAGATACGCAGTATTTT.